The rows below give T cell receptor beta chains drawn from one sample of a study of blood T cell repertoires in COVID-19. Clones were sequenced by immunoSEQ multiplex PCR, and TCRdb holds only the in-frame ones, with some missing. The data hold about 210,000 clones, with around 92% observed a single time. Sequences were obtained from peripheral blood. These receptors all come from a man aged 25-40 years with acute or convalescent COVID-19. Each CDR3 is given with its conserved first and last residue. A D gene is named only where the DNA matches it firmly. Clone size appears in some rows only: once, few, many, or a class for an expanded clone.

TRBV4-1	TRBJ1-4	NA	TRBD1	CASSRPTGSEKLFF	TGCGCCAGCAGCCGACCGACAGGGAGTGAAAAACTGTTTTTT
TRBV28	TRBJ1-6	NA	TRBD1	CASSRGTGKYSPLHF	TGTGCCAGCAGTCGTGGGACAGGGAAGTATTCACCCCTCCACTTT
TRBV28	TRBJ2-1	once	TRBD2	CASSGIAGGQNEQFF	TGTGCCAGCAGTGGTATAGCGGGAGGGCAGAATGAGCAGTTCTTC
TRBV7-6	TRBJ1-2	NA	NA	CASSPNSYGYTF	TGTGCCAGCAGCCCCAACAGCTATGGCTACACCTTC
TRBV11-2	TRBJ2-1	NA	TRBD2	CASSSGTSGHKVSYNEQFF	TGTGCCAGCAGCTCCGGGACTAGCGGCCATAAGGTATCCTACAATGAGCAGTTCTTC
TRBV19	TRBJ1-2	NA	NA	CASSATHYGYTF	TGTGCCAGTAGTGCGACACACTATGGCTACACCTTC
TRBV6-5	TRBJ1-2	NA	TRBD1	CASSFLTGTRKASNF	TGTGCCAGCAGTTTTCTGACAGGGACCAGGAAAGCTTCTAACTTC
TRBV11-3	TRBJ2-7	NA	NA	CASSLTLTSRTYEQYF	TGTGCCAGCAGCTTAACACTAACTAGCAGAACCTACGAGCAGTACTTC
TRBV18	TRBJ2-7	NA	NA	CASRGQGEPYEQYF	TGTGCCAGCCGGGGACAAGGGGAACCCTACGAGCAGTACTTC
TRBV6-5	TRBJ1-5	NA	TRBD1	CASSYSLGDRSTF	TGTGCCAGCAGTTACTCGTTGGGGGACAGGTCTACCTTT
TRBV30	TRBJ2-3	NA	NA	CAWGLTDTQYF	TGTGCCTGGGGACTCACAGATACGCAGTATTTT
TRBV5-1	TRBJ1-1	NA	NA	CASSRGEGWNTEAFF	TGCGCCAGCAGCCGGGGTGAGGGTTGGAACACTGAAGCTTTCTTT
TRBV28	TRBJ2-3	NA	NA	CASSLPYRGGDTDTQYF	TGTGCCAGCAGTCTCCCCTATAGGGGGGGAGACACAGATACGCAGTATTTT
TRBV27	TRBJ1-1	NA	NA	CASPWERRYPWSTEAFF	TGTGCCAGCCCCTGGGAGAGGCGCTATCCCTGGAGCACTGAAGCTTTCTTT
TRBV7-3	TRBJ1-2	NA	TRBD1	CASSPDAGTAYGYTF	TGTGCCAGCAGCCCAGACGCGGGGACAGCTTATGGCTACACCTTC
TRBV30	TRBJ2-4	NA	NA	CAWSVTNIQYF	TGTGCCTGGTCGGTAACTAACATTCAGTACTTC
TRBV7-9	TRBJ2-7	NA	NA	CASSLGGTSYEQYF	TGTGCCAGCAGCTTGGGGGGAACCTCCTACGAGCAGTACTTC
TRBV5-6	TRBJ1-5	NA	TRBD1	CASSDREHQPQHF	TGTGCCAGCAGCGACAGGGAGCATCAGCCCCAGCATTTT
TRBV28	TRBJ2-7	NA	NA	CASRAVSRSYEQYF	TGTGCCAGCAGGGCCGTCAGCAGGTCCTACGAGCAGTACTTC
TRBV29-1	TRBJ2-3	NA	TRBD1	CSVRGLADTQYF	TGCAGCGTGAGGGGGCTGGCAGATACGCAGTATTTT
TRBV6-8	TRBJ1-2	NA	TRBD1	CASTRKTQGAPKYGYTF	TGTGCCAGCACAAGAAAAACCCAGGGGGCACCGAAGTATGGCTACACCTTC
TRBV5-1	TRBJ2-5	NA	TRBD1	CASSHGQGRASRSFGTQYF	TGCGCCAGCAGCCATGGACAGGGGCGCGCTAGTCGGAGTTTTGGGACCCAGTACTTC
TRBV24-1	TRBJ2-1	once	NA	CATSVTGRDEQFF	TGTGCCACCAGTGTCACTGGCCGGGATGAGCAGTTCTTC
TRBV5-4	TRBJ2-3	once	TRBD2	CASKAGGHTDTQYF	TGTGCCAGCAAGGCGGGAGGCCACACAGATACGCAGTATTTT
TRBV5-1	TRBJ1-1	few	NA	CASSFLENTEAFF	TGCGCCAGCAGCTTCCTAGAAAACACTGAAGCTTTCTTT
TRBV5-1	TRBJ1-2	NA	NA	CASRWDAGGDGYTF	TGCGCCAGCAGATGGGACGCTGGAGGGGATGGCTACACCTTC
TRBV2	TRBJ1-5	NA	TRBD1	CASTGQGRGNQPQHF	TGTGCCAGCACCGGACAGGGGCGAGGGAATCAGCCCCAGCATTTT
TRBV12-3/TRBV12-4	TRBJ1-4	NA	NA	CASTKEGRKLFF	TGTGCCAGCACAAAGGAGGGGAGAAAACTGTTTTTT